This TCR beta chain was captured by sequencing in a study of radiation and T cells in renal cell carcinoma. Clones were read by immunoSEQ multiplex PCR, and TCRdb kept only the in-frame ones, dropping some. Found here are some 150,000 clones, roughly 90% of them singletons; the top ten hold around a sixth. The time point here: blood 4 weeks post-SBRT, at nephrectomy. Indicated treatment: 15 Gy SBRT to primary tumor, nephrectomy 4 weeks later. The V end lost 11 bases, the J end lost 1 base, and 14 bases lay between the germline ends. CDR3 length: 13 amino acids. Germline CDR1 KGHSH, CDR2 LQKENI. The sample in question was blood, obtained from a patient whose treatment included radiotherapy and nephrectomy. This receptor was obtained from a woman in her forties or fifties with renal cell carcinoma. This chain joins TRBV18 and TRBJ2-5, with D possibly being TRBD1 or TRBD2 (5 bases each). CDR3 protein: CAGGYRRQETQYF. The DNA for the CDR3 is TGTGCCGGAGGCTACAGGCGCCAAGAGACCCAGTACTTC.